The rows below give T cell receptor beta chains drawn from one sample of a study of blood T cell repertoires in COVID-19. The method was immunoSEQ multiplex PCR; TCRdb's version includes in-frame clones alone and lacks a portion of them. In the table there are some 290,000 clones, approximately 87% of which are singletons. Input material: peripheral blood. Every receptor here comes from a man aged 55-75 years who had recovered from COVID-19. The CDR3 runs from the conserved cysteine through the conserved F or W. Each record gives: D gene, J gene, V gene, clone size, CDR3 protein, CDR3 DNA. A D gene is named only where the DNA matches it firmly. Not all rows give a size; the values are once, few, many and, for expanded clones, a class.

D: TRBD1; J: TRBJ1-6; V: TRBV6-6; size: -; CDR3: CASSYSGTGSSPLHF; DNA: TGTGCCAGCAGTTACTCCGGGACAGGGAGTTCACCCCTCCACTTT
D: TRBD2; J: TRBJ2-1; V: TRBV14; size: once; CDR3: CASSLTSGRLWFGYNEQFF; DNA: TGTGCCAGCAGTCTGACTAGCGGGAGGCTGTGGTTTGGCTACAATGAGCAGTTCTTC
D: -; J: TRBJ1-3; V: TRBV4-1; size: few; CDR3: CASSQGGGNTIYF; DNA: TGCGCCAGCAGCCAAGGCGGGGGAAACACCATATATTTT
D: -; J: TRBJ1-2; V: TRBV3-1/TRBV3-2; size: -; CDR3: CASSQQAGRAWGYTF; DNA: TGTGCCAGCAGCCAGCAGGCAGGGAGGGCTTGGGGCTACACCTTC
D: TRBD1; J: TRBJ2-7; V: TRBV5-8; size: -; CDR3: CASSLAGTGIYEQYF; DNA: TGTGCCAGCAGCTTGGCCGGGACAGGCATTTACGAGCAGTACTTC
D: -; J: TRBJ2-2; V: TRBV6-5; size: -; CDR3: CASRLYSGELFF; DNA: TGTGCCAGCAGATTATATTCCGGGGAGCTGTTTTTT
D: TRBD2; J: TRBJ2-1; V: TRBV6-5; size: -; CDR3: CASSYSRTSNEQFF; DNA: TGTGCCAGCAGTTACTCTCGGACTAGCAATGAGCAGTTCTTC
D: -; J: TRBJ2-2; V: TRBV7-8; size: few; CDR3: CASSRGPPNTGELFF; DNA: TGTGCCAGCAGCCGAGGGCCTCCCAACACCGGGGAGCTGTTTTTT
D: -; J: TRBJ1-1; V: TRBV5-1; size: -; CDR3: CASKSGTLNTEAFF; DNA: TGCGCCAGCAAATCTGGGACACTGAACACTGAAGCTTTCTTT
D: TRBD1; J: TRBJ2-2; V: TRBV15; size: -; CDR3: CATRRGRLGTGELFF; DNA: TGTGCCACCAGGAGGGGGCGCCTGGGGACCGGGGAGCTGTTTTTT
D: TRBD1; J: TRBJ1-2; V: TRBV5-4; size: -; CDR3: CASRRDRGNYGYTF; DNA: TGTGCCAGCAGGCGGGACAGGGGGAACTATGGCTACACCTTC
D: -; J: TRBJ1-6; V: TRBV18; size: few; CDR3: CASSPPPYGVVRSPLHF; DNA: TGTGCCAGCTCACCACCGCCTTACGGAGTGGTTCGCTCACCCCTCCACTTT
D: -; J: TRBJ1-6; V: TRBV19; size: few; CDR3: CASLSPGLYNSPLHF; DNA: TGTGCCAGTCTTAGCCCGGGATTGTATAATTCACCCCTCCACTTT
D: -; J: TRBJ1-4; V: TRBV5-1; size: -; CDR3: CASSLGSGNEKLFF; DNA: TGCGCCAGCAGCTTGGGAAGCGGTAATGAAAAACTGTTTTTT
D: -; J: TRBJ1-1; V: TRBV19; size: few; CDR3: CASSPRQYTEAFF; DNA: TGTGCCAGTAGTCCCCGACAGTACACTGAAGCTTTCTTT
D: -; J: TRBJ2-7; V: TRBV2; size: once; CDR3: CASSGQSSYEQYF; DNA: TGTGCCAGCAGTGGACAGAGCTCCTACGAGCAGTACTTC
D: -; J: TRBJ2-1; V: TRBV18; size: -; CDR3: CASSPQLAGEQFF; DNA: TGTGCCAGCTCACCACAACTAGCCGGTGAGCAGTTCTTC
D: -; J: TRBJ1-6; V: TRBV7-2; size: -; CDR3: CASSPNRNSPLHF; DNA: TGTGCCAGCAGCCCCAACAGAAATTCACCCCTCCACTTT
D: -; J: TRBJ2-1; V: TRBV18; size: few; CDR3: CASSPQGGYNEQFF; DNA: TGTGCCAGCTCACCGCAGGGTGGGTACAATGAGCAGTTCTTC
D: -; J: TRBJ1-5; V: TRBV28; size: few; CDR3: CASSFGGRQHF; DNA: TGTGCCAGCAGTTTTGGGGGCCGACAGCATTTT
D: TRBD1; J: TRBJ1-1; V: TRBV5-1; size: -; CDR3: CASSLEGQGDAAFF; DNA: TGCGCCAGCAGCTTAGAGGGACAGGGGGACGCAGCTTTCTTT
D: TRBD2; J: TRBJ2-7; V: TRBV30; size: -; CDR3: CAWSSGTSLYEQYF; DNA: TGTGCCTGGAGCTCCGGGACTAGTTTGTACGAGCAGTACTTC
D: TRBD1; J: TRBJ1-2; V: TRBV5-1; size: -; CDR3: CASSPRTGSNYGYTF; DNA: TGCGCCAGCAGCCCACGGACAGGTTCTAACTATGGCTACACCTTC
D: TRBD1; J: TRBJ1-2; V: TRBV5-1; size: -; CDR3: CASSLGGQGHYGYTF; DNA: TGCGCCAGCAGCTTGGGGGGACAGGGGCACTATGGCTACACCTTC
D: TRBD2; J: TRBJ2-3; V: TRBV5-1; size: -; CDR3: CASSSPGLASTDTQYF; DNA: TGCGCCAGCAGCTCTCCGGGACTAGCGAGCACAGATACGCAGTATTTT
D: -; J: TRBJ2-7; V: TRBV19; size: -; CDR3: CASRAGPSYEQYF; DNA: TGTGCCAGTAGGGCAGGGCCCTCCTACGAGCAGTACTTC
D: -; J: TRBJ2-2; V: TRBV5-1; size: few; CDR3: CASSAGSLNTGELFF; DNA: TGCGCCAGTTCCGCGGGGAGCTTGAACACCGGGGAGCTGTTTTTT
D: TRBD1; J: TRBJ2-1; V: TRBV18; size: -; CDR3: CASSPGTGAYNEQFF; DNA: TGTGCCAGCTCACCCGGGACAGGGGCATACAATGAGCAGTTCTTC
D: -; J: TRBJ1-1; V: TRBV9; size: -; CDR3: CASSGLALGRSTEAFF; DNA: TGTGCCAGCAGCGGGCTAGCGCTGGGCAGGAGCACTGAAGCTTTCTTT